Following are 32 T cell receptor beta chains from one sample sequenced in a study of blood T cell repertoires in COVID-19 (dated by TCRdb to about 2020). Library generation was performed with the immunoSEQ multiplex PCR assay. This is the immuneACCESS table as TCRdb keeps it, with only in-frame sequences that have V and J called. A part of the clones is gone; compared with another copy, unresolved V genes explain less than half, and the rest is unexplained. For this sample there are hundreds of thousands of clones; about nine tenths appear just once. Roughly 0.25% of the sample is taken by the ten largest. The sample was peripheral blood. The receptors were sampled from a woman under 30 with acute or convalescent COVID-19.

This rearrangement joins TRBV6-5 to TRBJ1-2; D is unclear. V lost 7 bases and J 1 base, leaving 16 bases between the germline ends. Per germline, CDR1 MNHEY and CDR2 SVGAGI. The CDR3 loop spans 15 amino acids. This chain's CDR3 is CASMIRIQNNYGYTF. CDR3 sequence (DNA): TGTGCCAGCATGATAAGAATACAGAATAACTATGGCTACACCTTC.

V usage is TRBV2 and J usage is TRBJ2-1; tentatively, D is TRBD2 (6 bases). Per germline, CDR1 SNHLY and CDR2 FYNNEI. V lost 9 bases, J lost 15 bases, and 21 bases lay in between. The CDR3 length is 12 residues. Here the CDR3 DNA reads TGTGCCAGAGCAACAGAGTTGGGGGGTTGGTTCTTC. It translates to CARATELGGWFF.

This chain joins TRBV7-2 and TRBJ2-7, with D possibly being TRBD2 (6 bases). Germline V lookup: CDR1 SGHTA, CDR2 FQGNSA. Trimming took 2 bases from V and 3 from J, leaving 8 bases between them. The CDR3 length is 13 residues. CDR3 in DNA: TGTGCCAGCAGCTTATGGCGGGACTACGAGCAGTACTTC. Residues: CASSLWRDYEQYF.

J is TRBJ1-1 and V is TRBV19; 7 bases align to TRBD1. This CDR3 region has 14 residues. Germline V lookup: CDR1 LNHDA, CDR2 SQIVND (reference sequence). The V gene end was trimmed by 5 bases and the J gene end by 5 bases; junction bases not matched to a gene: 8. Written as DNA, the CDR3 is TGTGCCAGTAGTGAACAGGGGTGGGGAACTGAAGCTTTCTTT. This encodes CASSEQGWGTEAFF.

This sequence joins TRBV13 and TRBJ2-3; D is possibly TRBD2 (7 bases). The CDR3 runs 14 residues. Germline-derived CDR1 and CDR2 are PRHDT and FYEKMQ (reference sequence). V lost 5 bases and J lost 1, with 10 bases in between. The CDR3 region has the DNA TGTGCCAGCAGCCGGGGGGCCCGCACAGATACGCAGTATTTT. This translates into CASSRGARTDTQYF.

The rearrangement links TRBV7-8 to TRBJ2-5; D is perhaps TRBD2 (5 bases). The CDR3 runs to 15 residues. Germline loops: CDR1 SGHVS, CDR2 FQNEAQ. The germline V and J ends were trimmed by 5 bases and 2 bases, with 15 bases remaining between them. The CDR3 bases are TGTGCCAGCAGCCTATGGCGGGCTCTACAAGAGACCCAGTACTTC. It codes for CASSLWRALQETQYF.

The chain joins TRBV30 to TRBJ1-2, with D unclear. V was clipped by 2 bases and J by 8 bases, with 15 bases between them. Germline CDR1 is GTSNPN and CDR2 is SVGIG (reference sequence). The CDR3 spans 13 residues. In DNA form, the CDR3 reads TGTGCCTGGAGTTGGTCGGGTTATGAGGGCTACACCTTC. Its translation is CAWSWSGYEGYTF.

The chain links TRBV28 to TRBJ2-1; a weak D match, TRBD2 (5 bases). This CDR3 is 16 amino acids long. Trimming took off 1 base at V and 3 bases at J, with 13 bases between the two ends. Looked up from germline, CDR1 is MDHEN and CDR2 is SYDVKM. This CDR3 reads CASSLFGVRNYNEQFF. CDR3 DNA: TGTGCCAGCAGTTTATTCGGGGTTCGGAACTACAATGAGCAGTTCTTC.

A few counts support this clone. This chain uses TRBV2 with TRBJ2-7, with a tentative D call TRBD1 (7 bases). The ends were cut back, 5 bases at V and 3 bases at J, with 14 bases in the middle. Germline V gives CDR1 SNHLY, CDR2 FYNNEI. The CDR3 is 14 residues long. As DNA, the CDR3 is TGTGCCAGCAGTAAAAACAGGGGAGGCTACGAGCAGTACTTC. Its protein product is CASSKNRGGYEQYF.

V and J are TRBV27 and TRBJ1-1; TRBD1 aligns across 9 bases. V lost 8 bases to trimming and J lost 6 bases; unmatched junction nucleotides: 16. The CDR3 consists of 16 residues. In germline, CDR1 is MNHEY, CDR2 SMNVEV (reference sequence). For the CDR3, the DNA is TGTGCCAGCCCACCGAAAGGGGACAGGGACTTCGCTGAAGCTTTCTTT. The encoded protein is CASPPKGDRDFAEAFF.

This sequence joins TRBV5-6 and TRBJ2-7; TRBD1 might be the D (6 bases). The CDR3 has 12 amino acids. The germline gives CDR1 SGHDT, CDR2 YYEEEE. Trimming removed 4 bases at V and 5 bases at J, with 10 bases between. The CDR3 sequence is CASSPTGHEQYF. DNA for the CDR3: TGTGCCAGCAGCCCGACAGGACACGAGCAGTACTTC. Variable domain in full (rest from reference TRBV5-6 and TRBJ2-7): DAGVTQSPTHLIKTRGQQVTLRCSPKSGHDTVSWYQQALGQGPQFIFQYYEEEERQRGNFPDRFSGHQFPNYSSELNVNALLLGDSALYLCASSPTGHEQYFGPGTRLTVT.

The CDR3 coding sequence is TGTGCCAGCAGTGGGGACAGGGGAAGGATGAACACTGAAGCTTTCTTT. It translates to CASSGDRGRMNTEAFF. The chain uses TRBV6-1 and TRBJ1-1, with 10 bases matching TRBD1. Losses at the gene ends were 4 bases for V and 0 bases for J; bases not matched to a gene: 5. Germline assignment: CDR1 MNHNS and CDR2 SASEGT. This CDR3 comprises 16 residues.

V is TRBV27 and J is TRBJ2-5; perhaps TRBD2 as D (5 bases). Germline-derived CDR1 and CDR2 are MNHEY and SMNVEV (reference sequence). V lost 2 bases and J 5 bases, leaving 9 bases between the germline ends. The CDR3 length is 13 residues. CDR3 loop: CASSLIRGETQYF. In DNA, the CDR3 is TGTGCCAGCAGTTTAATTAGAGGGGAGACCCAGTACTTC.

The chain has TRBV24-1 and TRBJ2-7, with 9 bases that match TRBD1. The CDR3 loop spans 15 amino acids. V dropped 5 bases and J dropped 5; count of bases not matched to a gene: 9. Germline V gene lookup returns CDR1 KGHDR and CDR2 SFDVKD. CDR3 nucleotide sequence: TGTGCCACCAGTGCGGTGGGACAGGGCCGAAACGAGCAGTACTTC. Its protein product is CATSAVGQGRNEQYF.

The rearrangement uses TRBV6-1 and TRBJ1-2; 7 bases align to TRBD1. CDR1 MNHNS and CDR2 SASEGT come from the germline V gene. The CDR3 is 17 amino acids. V shed 0 bases, J shed 0 bases, and the junction held 7 bases outside the gene matches. The CDR3 reads CASSEALLRGANYGYTF. CDR3 nucleotides: TGTGCCAGCAGTGAAGCGCTTCTCAGGGGGGCTAACTATGGCTACACCTTC.

This chain links TRBV24-1 with TRBJ1-2; D unclear. Between the trimmed V and J ends, which lost 5 bases and 3 bases, there was a span of 15 bases. The CDR3 contains 15 residues. Germline V gives CDR1 KGHDR, CDR2 SFDVKD. CDR3 bases: TGTGCCACCAGTGGTTCAGGCGCCGGGGACTATGGCTACACCTTC. Translating gives CATSGSGAGDYGYTF.

In the case of this clone: Other DNA sequences of this sample code for an identical CDR3. The chain is built from TRBV6-1 and TRBJ1-2; D might be TRBD1 (6 bases). The germline CDR1 and CDR2 sequences are MNHNS and SASEGT. Trimming left V 2 bases short and J 7 bases short, with 20 bases between. CDR3 size: 16 residues. For the CDR3, the DNA is TGTGCCAGCAGTGAATTGGGAGGGGGGGGCTTTGGTGGCTACACCTTC. Encoded protein: CASSELGGGGFGGYTF.

The chain employs TRBV4-1 and TRBJ2-3; 9 bases fit TRBD1. The CDR3 is 18 residues long. Germline V gene data show CDR1 as MGHRA and CDR2 as YSYEKL. J gave up 3 bases and V 3 bases, and 13 bases lay outside the gene matches. CDR3 in amino acids: CASSQPAPGQGVTDTQYF. CDR3 sequence (DNA): TGCGCCAGCAGCCAGCCGGCTCCGGGACAGGGAGTAACAGATACGCAGTATTTT.

V gene TRBV5-4 combines with J gene TRBJ2-5, with 7 bases aligning to TRBD2. J gave up 3 bases and V 7 bases, and 3 bases lay outside the gene matches. This CDR3 spans 12 amino acids. Germline V gives CDR1 SGHNT, CDR2 YYREEE (reference sequence). CDR3 DNA: TGTGCCAGCGGGAGGGCGGAAGAGACCCAGTACTTC. This codes for CASGRAEETQYF.

The V call is TRBV7-2, the J call TRBJ1-2; 8 bases agree with TRBD1. CDR1 SGHTA and CDR2 FQGNSA come from the germline V gene. This CDR3 contains 17 residues. The J segment lost 3 bases and the V segment lost 5 bases, leaving 14 bases of the junction unmatched. The CDR3 DNA follows: TGTGCCAGCAGCCCTAGGACAGGGAAGGCGGAGTACTATGGCTACACCTTC. Encoded protein: CASSPRTGKAEYYGYTF.

J is TRBJ2-5 and V is TRBV4-2; 11 nucleotides agree with TRBD2. The CDR3 has 15 amino acids. The germline V gene encodes CDR1 LGHNA and CDR2 YNFKEQ. V shed 0 bases, J shed 4 bases, and the junction held 1 base outside the gene matches. The CDR3 reads CASSQDSGGAETQYF. The CDR3 DNA is TGTGCCAGCAGCCAAGATAGCGGGGGGGCAGAGACCCAGTACTTC.

J is TRBJ2-1 and V is TRBV5-1, with D perhaps TRBD1 (7 bases). CDR1 and CDR2 (germline): SGHRS, YFSETQ. This CDR3 is built from 13 residues. V lost 4 bases and J lost 4, with 9 bases in between. The CDR3 region is CASSAGQYNEQFF. CDR3 DNA: TGCGCCAGCAGCGCGGGACAGTACAATGAGCAGTTCTTC.

This chain connects TRBV2 to TRBJ1-1; TRBD1 is a possible D gene (5 bases). From germline, CDR1 is SNHLY and CDR2 FYNNEI. Trimming stripped 6 bases from V and 2 bases from J, with 19 bases between. This CDR3 spans 16 amino acids. CDR3 amino acids: CASRSRGFRPNTEAFF. The CDR3 region has the DNA TGTGCCAGCAGGAGTAGGGGTTTTCGGCCCAACACTGAAGCTTTCTTT. The complete variable domain, with remaining parts taken from reference TRBV2 and TRBJ1-1, reads EPEVTQTPSHQVTQMGQEVILRCVPISNHLYFYWYRQILGQKVEFLVSFYNNEISEKSEIFDDQFSVERPDGSNFTLKIRSTKLEDSAMYFCASRSRGFRPNTEAFFGQGTRLTVV.

This rearrangement joins TRBV28 to TRBJ2-3; 11 nucleotides match TRBD2. Germline CDR1 reads MDHEN; CDR2 reads SYDVKM. This CDR3 is built from 15 residues. The trim removed 6 bases at V and 9 bases at J, leaving 11 bases unmatched. CDR3: CASREGLAVPWTQYF. The CDR3 nucleotides read TGTGCCAGCAGGGAGGGACTAGCGGTCCCTTGGACGCAGTATTTT. The variable domain in full, completed from reference TRBV28 and TRBJ2-3, reads DVKVTQSSRYLVKRTGEKVFLECVQDMDHENMFWYRQDPGLGLRLIYFSYDVKMKEKGDIPEGYSVSREKKERFSLILESASTNQTSMYLCASREGLAVPWTQYFGPGTRLTVL.

The V and J genes are TRBV30 and TRBJ1-1; D gene uncertain. CDR1 and CDR2 (germline): GTSNPN, SVGIG (reference sequence). CDR3 size: 12 residues. Trimming shortened V by 4 bases and J by 2 bases, and 8 bases separated the two germline ends. The DNA of the CDR3 is TGTGCCTGGACAACAGCTAACACTGAAGCTTTCTTT. Its translation: CAWTTANTEAFF.

The chain recombines TRBV5-1 with TRBJ2-2, with a weak D call TRBD2 (6 bases). This CDR3 is built from 15 residues. V lost 4 bases and J lost 5, with 15 bases in between. Germline V gene data show CDR1 as SGHRS and CDR2 as YFSETQ. In nucleotides, the CDR3 is TGCGCCAGCAGCCCCTTCGGGACTGATACCGGGGAGCTGTTTTTT. It codes for CASSPFGTDTGELFF.

The chain links TRBV19 to TRBJ1-5, with 8 bases matching TRBD1. Germline CDR1 reads LNHDA; CDR2 reads SQIVND (reference sequence). The V gene end was trimmed by 3 bases and the J gene end by 3 bases; junction bases not matched to a gene: 7. This CDR3 is 16 amino acids long. The CDR3 reads CASSMGRQGTNQPQHF. CDR3 DNA sequence: TGTGCCAGTAGTATGGGGCGACAGGGGACCAATCAGCCCCAGCATTTT.

The genes are TRBV18 and TRBJ2-5; 9 nucleotides align to TRBD1. The germline CDR1 and CDR2 sequences are KGHSH and LQKENI. The trim removed 4 bases at V and 4 bases at J, leaving 4 bases unmatched. This CDR3 comprises 14 residues. The CDR3 here is CASSQGTGTETQYF. The DNA of the CDR3 is TGTGCCAGCTCACAAGGGACAGGGACAGAGACCCAGTACTTC.

This chain connects TRBV19 to TRBJ1-5; possibly TRBD1 for D (5 bases). In germline, CDR1 is LNHDA, CDR2 SQIVND (reference sequence). V dropped 3 bases and J dropped 3 bases, with 9 bases sitting between them. This CDR3 is 14 amino acids long. The CDR3 coding sequence is TGTGCCAGTAGTATGGAGACAGACAATCAGCCCCAGCATTTT. This translates into CASSMETDNQPQHF. Together with reference TRBV19 and TRBJ1-5, the CDR3 gives the full variable domain: DGGITQSPKYLFRKEGQNVTLSCEQNLNHDAMYWYRQDPGQGLRLIYYSQIVNDFQKGDIAEGYSVSREKKESFPLTVTSAQKNPTAFYLCASSMETDNQPQHFGDGTRLSIL.

The rearrangement links TRBV2 to TRBJ2-7; 11 bases are shared with TRBD2. V dropped 8 bases and J dropped 1; count of bases not matched to a gene: 4. The germline V gene has CDR1 SNHLY and CDR2 FYNNEI. The CDR3 runs to 14 residues. The CDR3 spells CASGGLAVSYEQYF. The CDR3 DNA sequence: TGTGCCAGCGGGGGACTAGCGGTTTCCTACGAGCAGTACTTC.

V usage is TRBV19 and J usage is TRBJ2-7, with D unresolved. Trimming took off 3 bases at V and 3 bases at J, with 9 bases between the two ends. The germline gives CDR1 LNHDA, CDR2 SQIVND (reference sequence). The CDR3 runs 13 residues. CDR3 sequence reads: CASSIMADYEQYF. Written as DNA, the CDR3 is TGTGCCAGTAGTATTATGGCCGACTACGAGCAGTACTTC. Combining the CDR3 with reference TRBV19 and TRBJ2-7 gives the whole variable domain DGGITQSPKYLFRKEGQNVTLSCEQNLNHDAMYWYRQDPGQGLRLIYYSQIVNDFQKGDIAEGYSVSREKKESFPLTVTSAQKNPTAFYLCASSIMADYEQYFGPGTRLTVT.

This chain links TRBV5-1 with TRBJ2-1; possible D gene TRBD1, 5 bases. The CDR3 consists of 16 residues. Trimming left V 5 bases short and J 7 bases short, with 22 bases between. The germline gives CDR1 SGHRS, CDR2 YFSETQ. CDR3 protein: CASSSYPVGQGNEQFF. In nucleotides, the CDR3 is TGCGCCAGCAGTTCATACCCGGTAGGGCAGGGAAATGAGCAGTTCTTC.